Presented here are 18 T cell receptor beta chains from one specimen sequenced in a study of T cell responses to AZD1222 COVID-19 vaccine. Libraries were prepared by immunoSEQ multiplex PCR; TCRdb keeps only in-frame clonotypes and omits some of them. This table has roughly 150,000 clones, around 92% appearing once. The sample was peripheral blood, taken on day 0 of AZD1222 vaccination. Receptors originate from an adult in good health.

This clone appeared a single time. The V call is TRBV7-8, the J call TRBJ1-5; D is undetermined. The CDR3 has 16 amino acids. From germline, CDR1 is SGHVS and CDR2 FQNEAQ. The V end was cut by 5 bases, the J end by 0 bases, with 14 bases between. The CDR3 DNA sequence: TGTGCCAGCAGCCCTACGAGACCCCATAGCAATCAGCCCCAGCATTTT. Protein: CASSPTRPHSNQPQHF.

The rearrangement joins TRBV3-1 (or the pseudogene TRBV3-2) to TRBJ2-1; possible D gene TRBD1, 5 bases. Germline CDR1 reads LGHDT; CDR2 reads YNNKEL (reference sequence). There are 15 residues in the CDR3. The ends were cut back, 1 base at V and 8 bases at J, with 15 bases in the middle. This CDR3 reads CASSQAVQGRHEQFF. CDR3 in DNA: TGTGCCAGCAGCCAAGCAGTTCAGGGCAGACATGAGCAGTTCTTC.

This clone has only one observation. The chain is built from TRBV7-3 and TRBJ1-1, with D possibly being TRBD1 (6 bases). The germline V and J ends were trimmed by 5 bases and 0 bases, with 19 bases remaining between them. The germline CDR1 and CDR2 sequences are SGHTA and FQGTGA. The CDR3 consists of 17 residues. CDR3 nucleotide sequence: TGTGCCAGCAGCCATGGGGGGGCTATTTTTTTGAACACTGAAGCTTTCTTT. Translating gives CASSHGGAIFLNTEAFF. The variable domain in full, completed from reference TRBV7-3 and TRBJ1-1, reads GAGVSQTPSNKVTEKGKYVELRCDPISGHTALYWYRQSLGQGPEFLIYFQGTGAADDSGLPNDRFFAVRPEGSVSTLKIQRTERGDSAVYLCASSHGGAIFLNTEAFFGQGTRLTVV.

The CDR3 DNA follows: TGCAGCGTTGGCCTTCCGGGACAGGGTGGATCTGGCTACACCTTC. This sequence encodes CSVGLPGQGGSGYTF. The V gene is TRBV29-1, the J gene TRBJ1-2; 9 bases agree with TRBD1. The CDR3 spans 15 residues. The V gene's germline CDR1 is SQVTM and CDR2 ANQGSEA. J gave up 7 bases and V 4 bases, and 13 bases lay outside the gene matches.

V usage is TRBV6-5 and J usage is TRBJ2-1; 7 positions agree with TRBD2. Trimming removed 6 bases from V and 3 bases from J; junction bases left unmatched: 8. The germline V gene has CDR1 MNHEY and CDR2 SVGAGI. The CDR3 has 15 residues. Here the CDR3 reads CASRPTSLSYNEQFF. The DNA for the CDR3 is TGTGCCAGCAGACCGACTAGCTTAAGCTACAATGAGCAGTTCTTC.

The chain carries TRBV10-3 and TRBJ1-1; the D gene is possibly TRBD1 (5 bases). Germline V CDR1 and CDR2: ENHRY, SYGVKD. V lost 7 bases and J lost 9, with 15 bases in between. This CDR3 has 12 amino acids. The CDR3 DNA follows: TGTGCCATCAACCTGCCTTCGGGGCAAGCTTTCTTT. Protein product: CAINLPSGQAFF.

The gene calls are TRBV27 and TRBJ2-1; TRBD2 agrees at 11 bases. The ends lost 7 bases at V and 4 bases at J; junction bases unmatched: 6. The CDR3 has 15 amino acids. Germline CDR1 and CDR2: MNHEY and SMNVEV (reference sequence). The CDR3 sequence: CASTPTSGRYNEQFF. The CDR3 coding sequence is TGTGCCAGCACCCCTACTAGCGGGAGATACAATGAGCAGTTCTTC.

This clone was recorded only once. The chain has TRBV19 and TRBJ2-1; D call uncertain. V was trimmed by 2 bases and J by 0 bases, leaving 5 bases between them. The CDR3 length is 14 residues. Germline CDR1 is LNHDA and CDR2 is SQIVND (reference sequence). The DNA for the CDR3 is TGTGCCAGTAGTATAAGTCTCTCCTACAATGAGCAGTTCTTC. Its translation: CASSISLSYNEQFF.

The gene calls are TRBV4-3 and TRBJ2-1, with a tentative D call TRBD2 (6 bases). CDR3 size: 15 residues. Between the trimmed V and J ends, which lost 4 bases and 0 bases, there was a span of 10 bases. Germline V CDR1 and CDR2: LGHNA, YSLEER. The CDR3 DNA follows: TGCGCCAGCAGCCCCCGGGGGAACTCCTACAATGAGCAGTTCTTC. Its protein is CASSPRGNSYNEQFF.

V gene TRBV5-8 combines with J gene TRBJ1-1, with D possibly TRBD1 on 6 matching bases. CDR1 and CDR2 from the germline V gene are SGHTS and YDEGEE. The CDR3 runs 13 residues. V was cut by 4 bases and J by 5 bases, with 12 bases left in between. DNA for the CDR3: TGTGCCAGCAGCCTTACAGGGCAAACTGAAGCTTTCTTT. Encoded protein: CASSLTGQTEAFF.

In this sample, this clone turned up a few times. In the same sample, other DNA sequences code for this CDR3. The rearrangement joins TRBV3-1 (or the pseudogene TRBV3-2) to TRBJ1-2; TRBD1 is a possible D gene (6 bases). CDR1 and CDR2 (germline): LGHDT, YNNKEL (reference sequence). V lost 3 bases and J 0 bases, leaving 11 bases between the germline ends. The CDR3 is 15 residues long. The CDR3 nucleotides read TGTGCCAGCAGCCAGGGCAGGGGAACTAACTATGGCTACACCTTC. Its protein product is CASSQGRGTNYGYTF.

The chain's CDR3 is CASTSRLAVNTGELFF. The CDR3 nucleotides are TGTGCCAGCACCTCCAGGCTAGCGGTAAACACCGGGGAGCTGTTTTTT. The rearrangement uses TRBV7-9 and TRBJ2-2; TRBD2 matches 7 bases. The germline V gene encodes CDR1 SEHNR and CDR2 FQNEAQ (reference sequence). This CDR3 has 16 residues. After removal of 7 bases from V and 2 bases from J, the junction contained 10 bases not matched to a gene.

CDR3 loop: CASSLGDWQGGYEQYF. The CDR3 region has the DNA TGTGCCAGCAGCTTGGGGGATTGGCAGGGAGGTTACGAGCAGTACTTC. The chain is built from TRBV7-2 and TRBJ2-7; tentative D call: TRBD2 (6 bases). V was trimmed by 3 bases and J by 4 bases, leaving 19 bases between them. The CDR3 spans 16 residues. CDR1 SGHTA and CDR2 FQGNSA come from the germline V gene.

V is TRBV29-1 and J is TRBJ1-3; D remains unclear. The CDR3 totals 14 residues. Per germline, CDR1 SQVTM and CDR2 ANQGSEA. Trimming took 5 bases from V and 0 from J, leaving 11 bases between them. CDR3 in DNA: TGCAGCGTTTATCTGGGCTCCTCTGGAAACACCATATATTTT. This sequence encodes CSVYLGSSGNTIYF.

V and J are TRBV7-9 and TRBJ2-7, with 8 bases fitting TRBD1. V dropped 3 bases and J dropped 2; count of bases not matched to a gene: 6. The CDR3 has 15 amino acids. The germline CDR1 and CDR2 sequences are SEHNR and FQNEAQ (reference sequence). The CDR3 reads CASSFGQGETYEQYF. The CDR3 DNA sequence: TGTGCCAGCAGCTTCGGACAGGGAGAGACCTACGAGCAGTACTTC.

The chain has TRBV25-1 and TRBJ2-5, with D possibly matching TRBD1 (6 bases). Deletions cut 1 base from V and 5 bases from J, with 17 bases between. The CDR3 spans 16 residues. Looked up from germline, CDR1 is MGHDK and CDR2 is SYGVNS. CDR3 bases: TGTGCCAGCAGTGAATTCCCAGGGGCGCGAGGGGAGACCCAGTACTTC. It translates to CASSEFPGARGETQYF.

This chain uses TRBV9 with TRBJ1-2; D uncertain. CDR3 length: 14 amino acids. CDR1 is SGDLS and CDR2 is YYNGEE in the germline V gene. V lost 0 bases and J 4 bases, leaving 10 bases between the germline ends. The CDR3 sequence is CASSVGPEAYGYTF. For the CDR3, the DNA is TGTGCCAGCAGCGTAGGGCCAGAAGCCTATGGCTACACCTTC.

The chain combines TRBV27 with TRBJ2-3; no firm D call. Germline lookup yields CDR1 MNHEY and CDR2 SMNVEV (reference sequence). This CDR3 has 14 amino acids. V was cut by 2 bases and J by 2 bases, with 8 bases left in between. The CDR3: CASSLGDHTDTQYF. CDR3 bases: TGTGCCAGCAGTTTAGGTGACCACACAGATACGCAGTATTTT.